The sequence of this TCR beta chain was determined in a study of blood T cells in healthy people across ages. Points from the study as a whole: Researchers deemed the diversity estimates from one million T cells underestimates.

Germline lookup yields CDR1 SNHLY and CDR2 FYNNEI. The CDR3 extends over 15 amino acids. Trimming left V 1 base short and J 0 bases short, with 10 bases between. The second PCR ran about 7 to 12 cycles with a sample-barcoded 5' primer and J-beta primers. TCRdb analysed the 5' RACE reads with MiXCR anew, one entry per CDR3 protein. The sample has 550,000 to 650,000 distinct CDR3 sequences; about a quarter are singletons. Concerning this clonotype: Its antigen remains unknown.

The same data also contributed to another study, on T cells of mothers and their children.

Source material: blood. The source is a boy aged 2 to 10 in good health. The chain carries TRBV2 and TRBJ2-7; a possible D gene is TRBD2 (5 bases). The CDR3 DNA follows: TGTGCCAGCAGTGAAGGGCTAGGGAGCTCCTACGAGCAGTACTTC. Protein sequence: CASSEGLGSSYEQYF.